The 16 T cell receptor beta chains presented below share a single source sample, sequenced in a study of cytomegalovirus exposure and HLA in healthy donors. Amplification used 60 Vbeta primers and 13 Jbeta primers. The repertoire was sequenced with immunoSEQ multiplex PCR; TCRdb's copy has only in-frame clones and lacks some. This sample has roughly 120,000 clones; 70% to 75% occur once, and the top ten carry 1.6%. The sequenced sample consisted of PBMCs. These receptors were collected from a woman younger than 35 in good health and CMV-seronegative.

The genes are TRBV4-1 and TRBJ2-2; 8 bases align to TRBD1. Germline V CDR1 and CDR2: MGHRA, YSYEKL. The CDR3 extends over 16 amino acids. Unmatched junction bases numbered 7, after V lost 4 bases and J lost 3 bases. CDR3 in amino acids: CASSPLGQADTGELFF. CDR3 nucleotide sequence: TGCGCCAGCAGCCCCCTGGGACAGGCCGACACCGGGGAGCTGTTTTTT.

The chain joins TRBV18 to TRBJ1-6; 7 nucleotides line up with TRBD1. Germline CDR1 is KGHSH and CDR2 is LQKENI. The CDR3 length is 15 residues. V dropped 2 bases and J dropped 7; count of bases not matched to a gene: 5. This chain's CDR3 is CASSPKTGWNSPLHF. The CDR3 DNA reads TGTGCCAGCTCACCAAAGACAGGGTGGAATTCACCCCTCCACTTT.

This chain uses TRBV15 with TRBJ2-6, with 11 nucleotides matching TRBD1. The V gene's germline CDR1 is LNHNV and CDR2 YYDKDF (reference sequence). CDR3 length: 19 amino acids. V lost 2 bases, J lost 0 bases, and 6 bases stayed unmatched. The CDR3 DNA sequence: TGTGCCACCAGCAGATTACCCGGGACAGGGGGCTCTGGGGCCAACGTCCTGACTTTC. Protein product: CATSRLPGTGGSGANVLTF.

This sequence joins TRBV7-9 and TRBJ2-7; 8 bases agree with TRBD2. The germline V gene encodes CDR1 SEHNR and CDR2 FQNEAQ (reference sequence). With V trimmed by 1 base and J by 7 bases, 12 bases remained unmatched. The CDR3 is 16 residues long. The CDR3 here is CASSLGRLATLGEQYF. CDR3 DNA sequence: TGTGCCAGCAGCTTAGGCCGACTAGCGACCCTCGGAGAGCAGTACTTC.

J is TRBJ2-1 and V is TRBV5-6, with D possibly matching TRBD2 (5 bases). The CDR3 loop spans 16 amino acids. Trimming took off 0 bases at V and 3 bases at J, with 13 bases between the two ends. CDR1 SGHDT and CDR2 YYEEEE come from the germline V gene. CDR3 amino acids: CASSLAWRAYYNEQFF. In DNA, the CDR3 is TGTGCCAGCAGCTTGGCCTGGCGGGCCTACTACAATGAGCAGTTCTTC.

This clone was seen more than once but under ten times. This chain links TRBV5-5 with TRBJ1-1; the match to TRBD1 covers 8 bases. V dropped 1 base and J dropped 7; count of bases not matched to a gene: 9. CDR3 size: 15 residues. Germline V gene sequence: CDR1 SGHKS, CDR2 YYEKEE (reference sequence). CDR3 nucleotide sequence: TGTGCCAGCAGCTTGTCCGGGACAGGAGCTAGTGAAGCTTTCTTT. Its translation: CASSLSGTGASEAFF.

For this clone: The same CDR3 is also encoded by other DNA sequences in this sample. CDR3: CASYLGQPRGEQYF. CDR3 bases: TGTGCCAGCTATCTTGGACAGCCTCGGGGCGAGCAGTACTTC. J is TRBJ2-7 and V is TRBV2; D might be TRBD1 (6 bases). This CDR3 region has 14 residues. Germline assignment: CDR1 SNHLY and CDR2 FYNNEI. V shed 8 bases and J shed 6 bases, with 20 bases lying between them.

The chain recombines TRBV6-1 with TRBJ1-1, with unresolved D. Per the germline V gene, CDR1 is MNHNS and CDR2 is SASEGT. The CDR3 runs to 11 residues. Trimming took off 4 bases at V and 5 bases at J, with 5 bases between the two ends. CDR3 protein: CASSGETEAFF. The CDR3 region has the DNA TGTGCCAGCAGTGGGGAGACTGAAGCTTTCTTT.

The table lists this clone with a few counts. The chain joins TRBV4-1 to TRBJ1-5; weak D call: TRBD1 (6 bases). This CDR3 is built from 19 residues. V dropped 0 bases and J dropped 0 bases, with 18 bases sitting between them. Germline CDR1 reads MGHRA; CDR2 reads YSYEKL. The CDR3 nucleotides are TGCGCCAGCAGCCAAGATCGCAGTGGGACATCGAATAGCAATCAGCCCCAGCATTTT. This translates into CASSQDRSGTSNSNQPQHF.

The chain employs TRBV4-1 and TRBJ2-1, with D perhaps matching TRBD2 (7 bases). Trimming took off 1 base at V and 5 bases at J, with 18 bases between the two ends. This CDR3 contains 17 residues. Germline V gene sequence: CDR1 MGHRA, CDR2 YSYEKL. The CDR3 DNA reads TGCGCCAGCAGCCAAGGCCCCTCCGGGGGGACAAACAATGAGCAGTTCTTC. It yields the protein CASSQGPSGGTNNEQFF.

The chain joins TRBV11-2 to TRBJ2-3, with 12 bases identical to TRBD2. The junction had 10 bases not matched to a gene; V was cut back by 6 bases and J by 0 bases. CDR3 length: 18 residues. CDR1 and CDR2 from the germline V gene are SGHAT and FQNNGV. The CDR3 sequence is CASRSTSGGSLSTDTQYF. The CDR3 nucleotides read TGTGCCAGCAGGTCAACTAGCGGGGGGTCCCTTAGCACAGATACGCAGTATTTT.

V is TRBV6-5 and J is TRBJ2-1; TRBD1 is a possible D gene (5 bases). CDR1 is MNHEY, CDR2 SVGAGI, per germline. The CDR3 covers 14 residues. The V end was cut by 4 bases, the J end by 1 base, with 8 bases between. CDR3 in amino acids: CASSLQGSYNEQFF. Written as DNA, the CDR3 is TGTGCCAGCAGTTTGCAGGGTTCCTACAATGAGCAGTTCTTC.

The rearrangement uses TRBV2 and TRBJ1-5; 7 bases agree with TRBD1. Germline V gene sequence: CDR1 SNHLY, CDR2 FYNNEI. CDR3 length: 14 amino acids. J was trimmed by 4 bases and V by 6 bases; bases with no gene match: 6. CDR3 DNA: TGTGCCAGCAGCACAGAGACAGGGAATCAGCCCCAGCATTTT. It codes for CASSTETGNQPQHF.

The J gene is TRBJ1-1, the V gene TRBV11-2, with a weak D call TRBD1 (6 bases). Germline values: CDR1 SGHAT, CDR2 FQNNGV. The CDR3 runs 14 residues. The V end was cut by 3 bases, the J end by 0 bases, with 8 bases between. In DNA, the CDR3 is TGTGCCAGCAGCTTGGCAGGGGTGAACACTGAAGCTTTCTTT. Its protein is CASSLAGVNTEAFF. Full variable domain (missing parts from reference TRBV11-2 and TRBJ1-1): EAGVAQSPRYKIIEKRQSVAFWCNPISGHATLYWYQQILGQGPKLLIQFQNNGVVDDSQLPKDRFSAERLKGVDSTLKIQPAKLEDSAVYLCASSLAGVNTEAFFGQGTRLTVV.

The CDR3 DNA is TGCGCCACCCAGCCGGGCGGGACAGTCTCCTACGAGCAGTACTTC. Its translation is CATQPGGTVSYEQYF. This rearrangement joins TRBV5-1 to TRBJ2-7; the D gene is possibly TRBD1 (7 bases). There are 15 residues in the CDR3. CDR1 and CDR2 (germline): SGHRS, YFSETQ. V shed 9 bases and J shed 0 bases, with 19 bases lying between them.

This clone was counted only a few times. V usage is TRBV30 and J usage is TRBJ2-2; 14 bases agree with TRBD2. This CDR3 is 19 amino acids long. V dropped 1 base and J dropped 6; count of bases not matched to a gene: 13. The V gene's germline CDR1 is GTSNPN and CDR2 SVGIG (reference sequence). The CDR3 protein is CAWSATLTSGGASAGELFF. In DNA, the CDR3 is TGTGCCTGGAGTGCTACACTGACTAGCGGGGGGGCCTCGGCCGGGGAGCTGTTTTTT.